This TCR beta chain was recorded in a study of regulatory T cells in long-lasting Graves disease. From germline, CDR1 is SNHLY and CDR2 FYNNEI. The length of the CDR3 is 13 residues. iRepertoire HTBI primers and Arm-PCR of CDR3 regions built TCR beta libraries. TCRdb itself ran the multiplex PCR reads through MiXCR, one entry per CDR3 protein. The sample has about 430,000 distinct CDR3 sequences; 15% are singletons. This clonotype occurred many times. The junction departs from germline at one end; a sequencing error may be responsible. As to time point: newly diagnosed GD, antithyroid drugs for less than 3 months. Extracted RNA from PBMCs served as the source of the TCR library. This same sample was also part of a study on T cells in Graves' hyperthyroidism and ophthalmopathy.

The sample here was peripheral blood mononuclear cells (PBMCs), taken at new diagnosis, from a patient treated with antithyroid drugs. This sequence originates from a woman aged 40 to 50 with Graves disease. The chain joins TRBV2 to TRBJ2-7, with D perhaps TRBD1 or TRBD2 (7 bases each). CDR3 DNA sequence: TGTGCCAGCAGCAGGGGGGGTTCCTACGAACAGTACTTC. It is translated as CASSRGGSYEQYF.